The text below deals with one TCR beta chain. Its antigen remains unknown. Stem cell-like memory, regulatory, central memory and naive CD4+ cells were sorted via CD45RO/CCR7/CD25/CD127/CD95/CD27. Trimming took 0 bases from V and 5 from J, leaving 12 bases between them. The CDR3 loop spans 15 amino acids. Per germline, CDR1 SGHRS and CDR2 YFSETQ. These data are taken from a study of beta chain features in type 1 diabetes. Whole-study results and caveats: For TCRB rearrangement, an influence of HLA type remained unresolved here. There was a moderate but significant shortening of TCRB CDR3s in all four CD4+ subsets of Type 1 diabetes patients.

Reverse transcription of all isolated RNA meant that expressed TCRB transcripts were sequenced. Data came from immunoSEQ multiplex PCR; TCRdb stores just in-frame clones and leaves some out. The table lists approximately 15,000 clones, around 69% of them singletons. The sequenced sample consisted of stem cell memory CD4+ T cells from blood. The chain combines TRBV5-1 with TRBJ2-1; D may be TRBD2 (5 bases). The receptor's source is a woman aged 18-35 years with type 1 diabetes. Here the CDR3 reads CASSLGWTPDNEQFF. DNA for the CDR3: TGCGCCAGCAGCTTGGGTTGGACTCCTGACAATGAGCAGTTCTTC.